Following are 11 T cell receptor beta chains from one sample sequenced in a study of OX40 agonist ivuxolimab in advanced cancers. Data came from immunoSEQ multiplex PCR; TCRdb stores just in-frame clones and leaves some out. The sample shows about 80,000 clones, around nine tenths of them seen only once. This material consisted of CD4+ or CD8+ T cells sorted from blood, taken in a trial of the OX40 agonist ivuxolimab. Every receptor here comes from an adult with an advanced solid tumor such as melanoma, head and neck, liver or kidney cancer.

The chain recombines TRBV7-9 with TRBJ1-1; 8 bases are a match to TRBD1. The trim removed 2 bases at V and 2 bases at J, leaving 4 bases unmatched. CDR1 and CDR2 (germline): SEHNR, FQNEAQ (reference sequence). The length of the CDR3 is 15 residues. Here the CDR3 reads CASSLLTGANTEAFF. CDR3 sequence (DNA): TGTGCCAGCAGCTTACTGACAGGGGCTAACACTGAAGCTTTCTTT.

V gene TRBV4-2 combines with J gene TRBJ2-1; D is possibly TRBD1 or TRBD2 (6 bases each). V was shortened by 1 base and J by 6 bases, with 10 bases between the two germline ends. The CDR3 runs 14 residues. Germline V gene lookup returns CDR1 LGHNA and CDR2 YNFKEQ. The chain's CDR3 is CASSQGGAINEQFF. The CDR3 nucleotides read TGTGCCAGCAGCCAAGGGGGGGCGATCAATGAGCAGTTCTTC.

The rearrangement joins TRBV7-2 to TRBJ2-1; 8 nucleotides match TRBD2. This CDR3 is built from 16 residues. Trimming took 5 bases from V and 2 from J; bases not matched to a gene: 8. Germline V gene lookup returns CDR1 SGHTA and CDR2 FQGNSA. CDR3 in DNA: TGTGCCAGCAGCCCGAATAGCGGGAACACCTACAATGAGCAGTTCTTC. It encodes CASSPNSGNTYNEQFF.

This chain uses TRBV27 with TRBJ2-2; TRBD1 matches at 10 bases. J was trimmed by 4 bases and V by 5 bases; bases with no gene match: 7. The length of the CDR3 is 16 residues. The germline V gene has CDR1 MNHEY and CDR2 SMNVEV (reference sequence). The CDR3 here is CASSPRQGAGTGELFF. The CDR3 nucleotides are TGTGCCAGCAGTCCCCGACAGGGGGCGGGCACCGGGGAGCTGTTTTTT.

This sequence joins TRBV5-4 and TRBJ2-7; tentatively, D is TRBD1 (5 bases). The V and J ends lost 4 bases and 4 bases respectively, with 9 bases between them. CDR1 SGHNT and CDR2 YYREEE come from the germline V gene (reference sequence). This CDR3 is built from 12 residues. The CDR3 DNA sequence: TGTGCCAGCAGCATGGACATGTACGAGCAGTACTTC. It yields the protein CASSMDMYEQYF. The full variable domain, its missing parts supplied by reference TRBV5-4 and TRBJ2-7, is ETGVTQSPTHLIKTRGQQVTLRCSSQSGHNTVSWYQQALGQGPQFIFQYYREEENGRGNFPPRFSGLQFPNYSSELNVNALELDDSALYLCASSMDMYEQYFGPGTRLTVT.

J is TRBJ2-5 and V is TRBV6-1; D is unclear. Trimming shortened V by 0 bases and J by 5 bases, and 10 bases separated the two germline ends. Germline CDR1 reads MNHNS; CDR2 reads SASEGT. CDR3 length: 14 residues. CDR3 bases: TGTGCCAGCAGTGAAGCGGCCTCCTTTGAGACCCAGTACTTC. Translating gives CASSEAASFETQYF.

This chain connects TRBV2 to TRBJ2-2; TRBD2 agrees at 8 bases. Germline V gene data show CDR1 as SNHLY and CDR2 as FYNNEI. This CDR3 is 16 amino acids long. Trimming removed 6 bases from V and 0 bases from J; junction bases left unmatched: 6. CDR3 sequence reads: CASSARGGTNTGELFF. CDR3 in DNA: TGTGCCAGCAGCGCCCGGGGGGGAACGAACACCGGGGAGCTGTTTTTT.

The chain has TRBV15 and TRBJ2-7; weak D call: TRBD2 (5 bases). Germline CDR1 and CDR2: LNHNV and YYDKDF (reference sequence). Trimming took off 3 bases at V and 3 bases at J, with 12 bases between the two ends. The CDR3 contains 14 residues. The CDR3 sequence: CATSREGLVYEQYF. DNA for the CDR3: TGTGCCACCAGCAGGGAAGGACTGGTCTACGAGCAGTACTTC.

This clone has a single count. This rearrangement joins TRBV5-4 to TRBJ1-4, with D perhaps TRBD1 (5 bases). This CDR3 has 14 residues. Germline-derived CDR1 and CDR2 are SGHNT and YYREEE (reference sequence). Trimming stripped 4 bases from V and 7 bases from J, with 14 bases between. The CDR3 is CASSPGRAGEKLFF. The CDR3 bases are TGTGCCAGCAGCCCCGGCAGGGCGGGTGAAAAACTGTTTTTT.

V and J are TRBV28 and TRBJ2-3, with no clear D. The germline gives CDR1 MDHEN, CDR2 SYDVKM. Deletions cut 2 bases from V and 5 bases from J, with 5 bases between. The CDR3 extends over 12 amino acids. In DNA form, the CDR3 reads TGTGCCAGCAGTTTACTGGGAGATACGCAGTATTTT. Residues: CASSLLGDTQYF.

V is TRBV4-3 and J is TRBJ2-6, with D unresolved. Germline CDR1 reads LGHNA; CDR2 reads YSLEER. V lost 0 bases and J lost 0, with 12 bases in between. The CDR3 length is 18 residues. CDR3 region: CASSQDGGRFSGANVLTF. The CDR3 coding sequence is TGCGCCAGCAGCCAAGACGGCGGACGATTCTCTGGGGCCAACGTCCTGACTTTC.